A selection of T cell receptor beta chains follows, all from one sample in a study of control samples from healthy donors and cancer patients. TCRdb's table, derived via immunoSEQ multiplex PCR, lists solely in-frame clones and lacks some. The profile shows over 100,000 clones, 92% of them singletons. Sequencing input: blood. The receptors were sampled from a woman in her late teens or twenties in good health. CDR3s include the opening cysteine and the closing phenylalanine or tryptophan. A D gene is named only where the DNA matches it firmly.

>TRBV5-1|TRBD2|TRBJ2-7
CASSHPRTPGLKAYEQYF
TGCGCCAGCAGCCACCCAAGAACACCGGGACTAAAAGCCTACGAGCAGTACTTC
>TRBV30|TRBD1|TRBJ2-3
CAWSEGRGTGKGQYF
TGTGCCTGGAGTGAGGGCAGGGGGACGGGGAAGGGGCAGTATTTT
>TRBV24-1|TRBD1|TRBJ2-3
CATSYSRDRADTQYF
TGTGCCACCAGTTATAGCCGGGACAGGGCAGATACGCAGTATTTT
>TRBV28|NA|TRBJ2-7
CASITPSGPEQYF
TGTGCCAGCATTACTCCCTCAGGCCCCGAGCAGTACTTC
>TRBV11-3|NA|TRBJ1-3
CASSRNEAHSGNTIYF
TGTGCCAGCAGTCGAAACGAAGCCCACTCTGGAAACACCATATATTTT
>TRBV30|NA|TRBJ2-1
CAWKLANEQFF
TGTGCCTGGAAACTAGCCAATGAGCAGTTCTTC
>TRBV6-1|TRBD2|TRBJ2-7
CASSDSGRAFEQYF
TGTGCCAGCAGTGACAGCGGGAGGGCCTTCGAGCAGTACTTC
>TRBV6-4|TRBD1|TRBJ1-6
CASSEGALYNSPLHF
TGTGCCAGTTCCGAGGGGGCACTCTATAATTCACCCCTCCACTTT
>TRBV6-6|NA|TRBJ2-7
CASSYSKQGEQYF
TGTGCCAGCAGTTACTCGAAACAGGGCGAGCAGTACTTC
>TRBV15|NA|TRBJ1-1
CATSRERFMRGNTEAFF
TGTGCCACCAGCAGAGAAAGATTTATGAGGGGGAACACTGAAGCTTTCTTT
>TRBV19|NA|TRBJ1-3
CASSRGDGRAFSGNTIYF
TGTGCCAGTAGTAGGGGCGACGGCAGGGCCTTCTCTGGAAACACCATATATTTT
>TRBV12-3/TRBV12-4|NA|TRBJ2-5
CASTVGPWETQYF
TGTGCCAGCACCGTAGGGCCTTGGGAGACCCAGTACTTC
>TRBV5-6|TRBD1|TRBJ1-3
CASSPGQGAIGNTIYF
TGTGCCAGCAGCCCCGGACAGGGGGCAATTGGAAACACCATATATTTT
>TRBV15|NA|TRBJ2-2
CATSRDQRAVNTGELFF
TGTGCCACCAGCAGAGATCAGAGGGCAGTAAACACCGGGGAGCTGTTTTTT
>TRBV5-8|TRBD2|TRBJ2-1
CASSLGSGGSHNEQFF
TGTGCCAGCAGCTTGGGTTCGGGAGGGTCCCACAATGAGCAGTTCTTC